The 14 T cell receptor beta chains below all came from one sample that was sequenced in a study of shared clonotypes between healthy human individuals. Sequencing used immunoSEQ multiplex PCR; TCRdb keeps in-frame clones, though not all of them. The repertoire holds about 1 million clones, with approximately 68% as singletons. The specimen was memory CD4+ T cells sorted from blood. Subset noted: CD45RA-negative fraction. The origin of the receptors is a man younger than 35 in good health.

Comments on this clone: Other DNA variants within this sample encode the same CDR3. The J gene is TRBJ2-1, the V gene TRBV5-1; D is unresolved. Germline V gives CDR1 SGHRS, CDR2 YFSETQ. The length of the CDR3 is 11 residues. V shed 0 bases and J shed 7 bases, with 2 bases lying between them. The CDR3 is CASSLANEQFF. The CDR3 region has the DNA TGCGCCAGCAGCTTGGCAAATGAGCAGTTCTTC.

The chain is built from TRBV6-5 and TRBJ1-1; D possibly corresponds to TRBD1 (6 bases). With 5 bases removed from V and 4 bases from J, the gap between germline ends came to 17 bases. This CDR3 is built from 15 residues. Germline-derived CDR1 and CDR2 are MNHEY and SVGAGI. The CDR3 nucleotides read TGTGCCAGCAGTCTCAGGGGTGGACGGATCACTGAAGCTTTCTTT. It is translated as CASSLRGGRITEAFF.

In nucleotides, the CDR3 is TGTGCCAGCAGCTTCACGACAGGAGGAGGGTCCGAGACCCAGTACTTC. This encodes CASSFTTGGGSETQYF. The chain has TRBV7-9 and TRBJ2-5; D is perhaps TRBD1 or TRBD2 (6 bases each). Trimming took 3 bases from V and 5 from J, leaving 19 bases between them. This CDR3 comprises 16 residues. Germline V gene data show CDR1 as SEHNR and CDR2 as FQNEAQ (reference sequence).

The chain combines TRBV5-5 with TRBJ1-1; D is possibly TRBD1 (6 bases). Germline-derived CDR1 and CDR2 are SGHKS and YYEKEE (reference sequence). The length of the CDR3 is 15 residues. Trimming cost V 5 bases and J 0 bases, with 14 bases left between them. CDR3 residues: CASRSGQHMNTEAFF. The CDR3 DNA reads as TGTGCCAGCAGAAGTGGACAGCACATGAACACTGAAGCTTTCTTT.

The CDR3 region is CASSQDTGPRSQETQYF. The CDR3 DNA sequence: TGCGCCAGCAGCCAAGATACCGGCCCCCGGAGCCAAGAGACCCAGTACTTC. J is TRBJ2-5 and V is TRBV4-3, with unresolved D. V was cut by 0 bases and J by 1 base, with 15 bases left in between. In germline, CDR1 is LGHNA, CDR2 YSLEER. The CDR3 length is 17 residues.

In its sample, this clone was seen many times. The chain uses TRBV11-3 and TRBJ2-2; 8 bases agree with TRBD1. Germline-derived CDR1 and CDR2 are SGHNT and YENEEA. J gave up 4 bases and V 0 bases, and 1 base lay outside the gene matches. The length of the CDR3 is 15 residues. The CDR3 is CASSLETGGTGELFF. The CDR3, as DNA: TGTGCCAGCAGCTTAGAAACAGGGGGCACCGGGGAGCTGTTTTTT.

This clone was counted between two and nine times. V usage is TRBV6-5 and J usage is TRBJ1-1; TRBD1 is a possible D gene (6 bases). CDR1 is MNHEY, CDR2 SVGAGI, per germline. The CDR3 runs 13 residues. V gave up 6 bases and J gave up 4 bases, with 12 bases separating them. CDR3 protein: CASSQDRGTEAFF. CDR3 in DNA: TGTGCCAGCAGCCAGGACAGAGGCACTGAAGCTTTCTTT.

A single count supports this clone. The chain couples TRBV7-2 to TRBJ2-2, with TRBD1 as a possible D gene (5 bases). CDR3 length: 18 residues. Germline CDR1 is SGHTA and CDR2 is FQGNSA. V was clipped by 1 base and J by 7 bases, with 22 bases between them. CDR3 sequence (DNA): TGTGCCAGCAGCTTAGTTACTAAGCATAAGACAGCCATCGGGGAGCTGTTTTTT. It encodes CASSLVTKHKTAIGELFF.

The rearrangement links TRBV2 to TRBJ1-1; D may be TRBD1 (6 bases). The CDR3 runs 14 residues. V was trimmed by 4 bases and J by 7 bases, leaving 16 bases between them. The V gene's germline CDR1 is SNHLY and CDR2 FYNNEI. CDR3 DNA: TGTGCCAGCAGTGTGAACAGGGCCCTGTTTGAAGCTTTCTTT. It translates to CASSVNRALFEAFF. The full variable domain, with the rest looked up from reference TRBV2 and TRBJ1-1, is EPEVTQTPSHQVTQMGQEVILRCVPISNHLYFYWYRQILGQKVEFLVSFYNNEISEKSEIFDDQFSVERPDGSNFTLKIRSTKLEDSAMYFCASSVNRALFEAFFGQGTRLTVV.

The gene calls are TRBV5-6 and TRBJ1-3; D is unclear. Germline loops: CDR1 SGHDT, CDR2 YYEEEE. The CDR3 covers 15 residues. Trimming stripped 4 bases from V and 2 bases from J, with 13 bases between. CDR3: CASSRASLTGNTIYF. The CDR3 coding sequence is TGTGCCAGCAGCCGGGCCTCATTGACTGGAAACACCATATATTTT.

The rearrangement joins TRBV9 to TRBJ1-3; D may be TRBD1 (6 bases). V gave up 5 bases and J gave up 2 bases, with 14 bases separating them. This CDR3 has 15 residues. CDR1 is SGDLS, CDR2 YYNGEE, per germline. DNA of the CDR3: TGTGCCAGCAGTGAGACAGGCTCCCCTGGAAACACCATATATTTT. This sequence encodes CASSETGSPGNTIYF.

The J gene is TRBJ1-4, the V gene TRBV28, with no clear D. Germline lookup yields CDR1 MDHEN and CDR2 SYDVKM. This CDR3 contains 15 residues. The V end was cut by 6 bases, the J end by 4 bases, with 15 bases between. The CDR3 DNA reads as TGTGCCAGCAGCCCACCCGGACTGTTTAATGAAAAACTGTTTTTT. Its protein is CASSPPGLFNEKLFF.

The chain employs TRBV27 and TRBJ2-4; D unresolved. The CDR3 spans 12 residues. Germline V gives CDR1 MNHEY, CDR2 SMNVEV (reference sequence). V was shortened by 7 bases and J by 5 bases, with 9 bases between the two germline ends. CDR3 residues: CASTGLENIQYF. The CDR3 DNA follows: TGTGCCAGCACGGGCCTCGAAAACATTCAGTACTTC.

This clone was seen a handful of times. The chain couples TRBV27 to TRBJ2-1, with 12 bases lining up with TRBD2. This CDR3 has 16 amino acids. Trimming took 5 bases from V and 3 from J; bases not matched to a gene: 5. From germline, CDR1 is MNHEY and CDR2 SMNVEV (reference sequence). This CDR3 reads CASSPWTSGVYNEQFF. Written as DNA, the CDR3 is TGTGCCAGCAGTCCTTGGACTAGCGGGGTCTACAATGAGCAGTTCTTC.